A single sample is the source of the 23 T cell receptor beta chains below, sequenced in a study of blood T cell repertoires in COVID-19. Using immunoSEQ multiplex PCR, the repertoire was profiled, and TCRdb retains in-frame clones only, with some absent. The sample has 100,000 or so clones; approximately 93% are singletons. Sequencing was performed on peripheral blood. These receptors were obtained from a man between 60 and 75 years old with acute or convalescent COVID-19.

The chain joins TRBV6-5 to TRBJ1-5; D gene unclear. The germline V gene encodes CDR1 MNHEY and CDR2 SVGAGI. Trimming took off 10 bases at V and 0 bases at J, with 16 bases between the two ends. The CDR3 has 15 residues. This chain's CDR3 is CATRSDFYSNQPQHF. The CDR3 DNA reads TGTGCCACCCGATCGGACTTTTATAGCAATCAGCCCCAGCATTTT.

The V gene is TRBV19, the J gene TRBJ1-5, with TRBD1 matching over 10 bases. From germline, CDR1 is LNHDA and CDR2 SQIVND (reference sequence). V dropped 7 bases and J dropped 4; count of bases not matched to a gene: 7. The CDR3 covers 15 residues. The CDR3 reads CASTDRGRVNQPQHF. The CDR3 DNA follows: TGTGCCAGTACCGACAGGGGGCGAGTGAATCAGCCCCAGCATTTT.

The CDR3 protein is CASSPPGTGVYGYTF. For the CDR3, the DNA is TGTGCCAGCAGTCCTCCCGGGACAGGGGTTTATGGCTACACCTTC. The J gene is TRBJ1-2, the V gene TRBV27, with 10 nucleotides matching TRBD1. J gave up 5 bases and V 5 bases, and 8 bases lay outside the gene matches. Germline V gene data show CDR1 as MNHEY and CDR2 as SMNVEV (reference sequence). This CDR3 spans 15 amino acids.

The count of this clone is one. CDR3 bases: TGTGCCAGCTCACCCCGGGGAAACAGCAACTACGAGCAGTACGTC. This codes for CASSPRGNSNYEQYV. This sequence joins TRBV18 and TRBJ2-7, with D maybe TRBD2 (5 bases). V was cut by 3 bases and J by 3 bases, with 15 bases left in between. The CDR3 is 15 amino acids. In germline, CDR1 is KGHSH, CDR2 LQKENI.

The chain links TRBV28 to TRBJ2-6, with a possible D match to TRBD1 (7 bases). This CDR3 has 16 amino acids. Trimming took 5 bases from V and 2 from J, leaving 13 bases between them. Germline CDR1 reads MDHEN; CDR2 reads SYDVKM. The CDR3 spells CASSPPGGTGANVLTF. CDR3 coding DNA: TGTGCCAGCAGTCCACCAGGGGGGACTGGGGCCAACGTCCTGACTTTC.

This clone turned up a few times. The chain joins TRBV7-8 to TRBJ2-4; D gene ambiguous. This CDR3 has 13 residues. Deletions cut 1 base from V and 9 bases from J, with 10 bases between. CDR1 SGHVS and CDR2 FQNEAQ come from the germline V gene. In DNA form, the CDR3 reads TGTGCCAGCAGCTTAGGGGTAACGGGCATTCAGTACTTC. It yields the protein CASSLGVTGIQYF.

V is TRBV30 and J is TRBJ2-1; no clear D gene. There are 13 residues in the CDR3. V lost 3 bases and J 0 bases, leaving 6 bases between the germline ends. CDR1 is GTSNPN and CDR2 is SVGIG in the germline V gene (reference sequence). CDR3 in DNA: TGTGCCTGGAGCCGGAGCTCCTACAATGAGCAGTTCTTC. It translates to CAWSRSSYNEQFF.

This chain links TRBV29-1 with TRBJ1-2, with D possibly matching TRBD1 (5 bases). CDR3 length: 14 residues. Germline V CDR1 and CDR2: SQVTM, ANQGSEA. The V end lost 5 bases, the J end lost 0 bases, and 13 bases lay between the germline ends. CDR3 in DNA: TGCAGCGTTACCGACAGCTATCCTAACTATGGCTACACCTTC. It encodes CSVTDSYPNYGYTF.

The CDR3 nucleotides are TGTGCCAGCAGTGAAGAGGGGCATTTGAACACTGAAGCTTTCTTT. Protein sequence: CASSEEGHLNTEAFF. The genes are TRBV2 and TRBJ1-1; D possibly corresponds to TRBD1 (5 bases). This CDR3 spans 15 amino acids. From germline, CDR1 is SNHLY and CDR2 FYNNEI. V shed 1 base and J shed 0 bases, with 9 bases lying between them.

The chain recombines TRBV10-3 with TRBJ1-5; TRBD1 aligns across 12 bases. Germline CDR1 and CDR2: ENHRY and SYGVKD. The V gene end was trimmed by 4 bases and the J gene end by 6 bases; junction bases not matched to a gene: 7. The CDR3 runs to 16 residues. CDR3 amino acids: CAISGGQGASGQPQHF. Written as DNA, the CDR3 is TGTGCCATCAGTGGGGGACAGGGGGCGTCCGGTCAGCCCCAGCATTTT.

The chain recombines TRBV7-2 with TRBJ1-5; D is uncertain. CDR1 is SGHTA, CDR2 FQGNSA, per germline. The V gene lost 7 bases and the J gene lost 3 bases, with 16 bases spanning the gap. The CDR3 is made up of 15 amino acids. The CDR3 here is CASMSSPALNQPQHF. DNA for the CDR3: TGTGCCAGCATGAGTAGCCCGGCCCTCAATCAGCCCCAGCATTTT.

Written as DNA, the CDR3 is TGCGCCAGCAGCCAAGCCCCAACTAGCGGATACGAGCAGTACTTC. Protein: CASSQAPTSGYEQYF. The chain joins TRBV4-1 to TRBJ2-7; TRBD2 agrees at 8 bases. The CDR3 sequence is 15 residues long. With 1 base clipped from V and 4 bases from J, the junction kept 6 bases outside the gene matches. CDR1 is MGHRA and CDR2 is YSYEKL in the germline V gene.

The V gene is TRBV6-5, the J gene TRBJ2-7; 9 bases line up with TRBD2. CDR3 length: 15 amino acids. Germline V gives CDR1 MNHEY, CDR2 SVGAGI. After removal of 2 bases from V and 7 bases from J, the junction contained 9 bases not matched to a gene. The CDR3 reads CASSYQVAGAWEQYF. The CDR3 coding sequence is TGTGCCAGCAGTTACCAGGTAGCGGGAGCGTGGGAGCAGTACTTC.

V usage is TRBV3-1 (or the pseudogene TRBV3-2) and J usage is TRBJ1-2; TRBD1 agrees at 7 bases. J was trimmed by 6 bases and V by 0 bases; bases with no gene match: 13. The CDR3 has 17 residues. Germline values: CDR1 LGHDT, CDR2 YNNKEL (reference sequence). The CDR3 coding sequence is TGTGCCAGCAGCCAAGATGGTGGTCACAGGGGATCGGATGGCTACACCTTC. As protein: CASSQDGGHRGSDGYTF.

The chain joins TRBV28 to TRBJ1-1; D not certain. Trimming shortened V by 1 base and J by 0 bases, and 12 bases separated the two germline ends. CDR1 MDHEN and CDR2 SYDVKM come from the germline V gene. This CDR3 has 16 residues. The CDR3, as DNA: TGTGCCAGCAGTTTATTCGGACCCGGGGTGAACACTGAAGCTTTCTTT. Translated, it gives CASSLFGPGVNTEAFF.

The V and J genes are TRBV3-1 (or the pseudogene TRBV3-2) and TRBJ1-2; 9 bases are shared with TRBD1. CDR3 length: 17 residues. The germline V gene has CDR1 LGHDT and CDR2 YNNKEL (reference sequence). Trimming took 5 bases from V and 0 from J; bases not matched to a gene: 10. Here the CDR3 DNA reads TGTGCCAGCAGCTCAAGGGGACAGGGAGCCCCTAACTATGGCTACACCTTC. Translating it yields CASSSRGQGAPNYGYTF.

This sequence joins TRBV28 and TRBJ2-1; no reliable D call. V lost 4 bases, J lost 9 bases, and 19 bases lay in between. This CDR3 is built from 15 residues. The germline V gene encodes CDR1 MDHEN and CDR2 SYDVKM. The chain's CDR3 is CASSSVGQRSGEQFF. For the CDR3, the DNA is TGTGCCAGCAGTTCCGTCGGCCAAAGGTCGGGTGAGCAGTTCTTC. Drawing the rest from reference TRBV28 and TRBJ2-1, the complete variable domain is DVKVTQSSRYLVKRTGEKVFLECVQDMDHENMFWYRQDPGLGLRLIYFSYDVKMKEKGDIPEGYSVSREKKERFSLILESASTNQTSMYLCASSSVGQRSGEQFFGPGTRLTVL.

The rearrangement uses TRBV15 and TRBJ1-2, with 8 bases that match TRBD1. Germline lookup yields CDR1 LNHNV and CDR2 YYDKDF (reference sequence). V lost 5 bases to trimming and J lost 5 bases; unmatched junction nucleotides: 16. The CDR3 extends over 17 amino acids. For the CDR3, the DNA is TGTGCCACCAGCCTCTCTCCGGAGACAGGGGTCCGTTATGGCTACACCTTC. This encodes CATSLSPETGVRYGYTF.

This clone was seen once. The chain has TRBV9 and TRBJ1-4, with unresolved D. The germline V and J ends were trimmed by 0 bases and 7 bases, with 13 bases remaining between them. Germline assignment: CDR1 SGDLS and CDR2 YYNGEE. The CDR3 loop spans 15 amino acids. DNA of the CDR3: TGTGCCAGCAGCGTAGGGGCAGACGGTGGTGAAAAACTGTTTTTT. This sequence encodes CASSVGADGGEKLFF.

The table lists this clone with a count of one. The J gene is TRBJ2-7, the V gene TRBV13, with TRBD2 matching 8 bases. Trimming took 0 bases from V and 0 from J; bases not matched to a gene: 1. The CDR3 consists of 15 residues. Per the germline V gene, CDR1 is PRHDT and CDR2 is FYEKMQ (reference sequence). The CDR3 DNA sequence: TGTGCCAGCAGCTTAGGGAGCGGGGGCTCCTACGAGCAGTACTTC. Translation: CASSLGSGGSYEQYF.

This chain connects TRBV9 to TRBJ2-2, with D tentatively TRBD1 (5 bases). V was shortened by 3 bases and J by 1 base, with 10 bases between the two germline ends. CDR1 and CDR2 from the germline V gene are SGDLS and YYNGEE. This CDR3 is 15 amino acids long. The CDR3 sequence is CASSATDKNTGELFF. CDR3 DNA: TGTGCCAGCAGCGCGACGGACAAGAACACCGGGGAGCTGTTTTTT.

V is TRBV7-9 and J is TRBJ2-1; 12 bases map to TRBD2. Germline CDR1 reads SEHNR; CDR2 reads FQNEAQ (reference sequence). V lost 5 bases, J lost 1 base, and 9 bases stayed unmatched. The length of the CDR3 is 18 residues. The DNA for the CDR3 is TGTGCCAGCAGCCAACCGCTAGCGGGAGGGACGTCCTACAATGAGCAGTTCTTC. Amino acid sequence: CASSQPLAGGTSYNEQFF. The full variable domain, in which reference TRBV7-9 and TRBJ2-1 provide the parts outside the CDR3, is DTGVSQNPRHKITKRGQNVTFRCDPISEHNRLYWYRQTLGQGPEFLTYFQNEAQLEKSRLLSDRFSAERPKGSFSTLEIQRTEQGDSAMYLCASSQPLAGGTSYNEQFFGPGTRLTVL.

The V gene is TRBV5-4, the J gene TRBJ2-3, with 10 bases fitting TRBD2. This CDR3 is built from 15 residues. CDR1 and CDR2 (germline): SGHNT, YYREEE (reference sequence). V was pared by 3 bases and J by 11 bases, with 12 bases of the junction left unmatched. CDR3 bases: TGTGCCAGCAGCTGGGTGGAGCGGGAGGGCCCACGGCAGTATTTT. Translating it yields CASSWVEREGPRQYF.